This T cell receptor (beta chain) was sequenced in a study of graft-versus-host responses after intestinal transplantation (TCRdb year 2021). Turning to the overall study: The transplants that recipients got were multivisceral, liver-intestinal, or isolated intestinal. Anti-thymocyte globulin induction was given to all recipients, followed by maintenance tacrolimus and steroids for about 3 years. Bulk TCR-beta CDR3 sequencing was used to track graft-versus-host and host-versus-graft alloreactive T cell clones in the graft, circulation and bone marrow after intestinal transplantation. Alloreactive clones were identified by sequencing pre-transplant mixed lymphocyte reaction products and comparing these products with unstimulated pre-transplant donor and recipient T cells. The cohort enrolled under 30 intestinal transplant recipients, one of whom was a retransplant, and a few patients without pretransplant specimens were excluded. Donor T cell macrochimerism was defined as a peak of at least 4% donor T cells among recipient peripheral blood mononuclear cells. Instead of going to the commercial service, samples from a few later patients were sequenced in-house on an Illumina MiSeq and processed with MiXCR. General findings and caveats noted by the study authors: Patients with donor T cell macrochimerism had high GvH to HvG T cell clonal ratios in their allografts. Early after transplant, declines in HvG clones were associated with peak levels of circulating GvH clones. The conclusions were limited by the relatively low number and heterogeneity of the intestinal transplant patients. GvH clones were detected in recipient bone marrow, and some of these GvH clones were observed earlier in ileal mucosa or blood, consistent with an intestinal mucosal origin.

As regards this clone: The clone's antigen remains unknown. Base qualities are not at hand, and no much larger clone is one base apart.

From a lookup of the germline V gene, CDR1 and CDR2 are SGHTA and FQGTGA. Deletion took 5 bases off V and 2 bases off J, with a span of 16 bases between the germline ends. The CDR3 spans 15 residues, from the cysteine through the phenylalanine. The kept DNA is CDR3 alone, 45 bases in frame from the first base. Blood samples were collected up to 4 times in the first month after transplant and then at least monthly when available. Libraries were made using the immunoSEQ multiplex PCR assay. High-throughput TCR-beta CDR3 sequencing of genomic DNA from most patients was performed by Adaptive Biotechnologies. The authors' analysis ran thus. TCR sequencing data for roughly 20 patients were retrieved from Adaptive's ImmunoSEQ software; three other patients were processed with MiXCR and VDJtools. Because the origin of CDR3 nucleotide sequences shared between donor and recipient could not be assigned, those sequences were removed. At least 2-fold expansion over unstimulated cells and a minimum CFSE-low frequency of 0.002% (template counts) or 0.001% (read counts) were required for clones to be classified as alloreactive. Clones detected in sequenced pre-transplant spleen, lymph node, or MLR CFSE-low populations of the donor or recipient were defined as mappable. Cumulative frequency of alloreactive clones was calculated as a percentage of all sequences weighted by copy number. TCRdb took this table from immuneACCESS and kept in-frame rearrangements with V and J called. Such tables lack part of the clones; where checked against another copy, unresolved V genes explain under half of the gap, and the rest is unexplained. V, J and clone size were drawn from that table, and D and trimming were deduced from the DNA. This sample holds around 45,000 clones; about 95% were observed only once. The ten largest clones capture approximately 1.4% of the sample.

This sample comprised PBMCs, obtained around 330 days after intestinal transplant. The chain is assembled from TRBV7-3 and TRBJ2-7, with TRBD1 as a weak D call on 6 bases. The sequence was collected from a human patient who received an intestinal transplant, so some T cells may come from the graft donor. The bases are TGTGCCAGCAGCCTGGGTACAGGGCCCACCTACGAGCAGTACTTC. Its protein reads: CASSLGTGPTYEQYF. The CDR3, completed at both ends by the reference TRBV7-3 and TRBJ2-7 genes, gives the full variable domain GAGVSQTPSNKVTEKGKYVELRCDPISGHTALYWYRQSLGQGPEFLIYFQGTGAADDSGLPNDRFFAVRPEGSVSTLKIQRTERGDSAVYLCASSLGTGPTYEQYFGPGTRLTVT.